The clone carrying this T cell receptor beta chain was picked up a small number of times. The sequenced template was cDNA made from the entire isolated RNA. Method: immunoSEQ multiplex PCR; TCRdb's copy keeps in-frame clones and lacks some. Counted here are about 360,000 clones, roughly 12% occurring once; the ten biggest clones make up around 0.015%. This CDR3 region has 17 residues. The source of the sample is a study of beta chain features in type 1 diabetes. The sample taken for sequencing was naive CD4+ T cells from blood. This sequence originates from a man between 18 and 29 years old in good health. The chain carries TRBV1 and TRBJ2-7; TRBD2 is the table's D call and was not checked against the DNA. TRBV1 is a pseudogene. The CDR3 here is CTSSQVGEREGSYEQYF. The CDR3 DNA follows: TGCACCAGCAGCCAAGTCGGTGAGCGGGAGGGATCCTACGAGCAGTACTTC.